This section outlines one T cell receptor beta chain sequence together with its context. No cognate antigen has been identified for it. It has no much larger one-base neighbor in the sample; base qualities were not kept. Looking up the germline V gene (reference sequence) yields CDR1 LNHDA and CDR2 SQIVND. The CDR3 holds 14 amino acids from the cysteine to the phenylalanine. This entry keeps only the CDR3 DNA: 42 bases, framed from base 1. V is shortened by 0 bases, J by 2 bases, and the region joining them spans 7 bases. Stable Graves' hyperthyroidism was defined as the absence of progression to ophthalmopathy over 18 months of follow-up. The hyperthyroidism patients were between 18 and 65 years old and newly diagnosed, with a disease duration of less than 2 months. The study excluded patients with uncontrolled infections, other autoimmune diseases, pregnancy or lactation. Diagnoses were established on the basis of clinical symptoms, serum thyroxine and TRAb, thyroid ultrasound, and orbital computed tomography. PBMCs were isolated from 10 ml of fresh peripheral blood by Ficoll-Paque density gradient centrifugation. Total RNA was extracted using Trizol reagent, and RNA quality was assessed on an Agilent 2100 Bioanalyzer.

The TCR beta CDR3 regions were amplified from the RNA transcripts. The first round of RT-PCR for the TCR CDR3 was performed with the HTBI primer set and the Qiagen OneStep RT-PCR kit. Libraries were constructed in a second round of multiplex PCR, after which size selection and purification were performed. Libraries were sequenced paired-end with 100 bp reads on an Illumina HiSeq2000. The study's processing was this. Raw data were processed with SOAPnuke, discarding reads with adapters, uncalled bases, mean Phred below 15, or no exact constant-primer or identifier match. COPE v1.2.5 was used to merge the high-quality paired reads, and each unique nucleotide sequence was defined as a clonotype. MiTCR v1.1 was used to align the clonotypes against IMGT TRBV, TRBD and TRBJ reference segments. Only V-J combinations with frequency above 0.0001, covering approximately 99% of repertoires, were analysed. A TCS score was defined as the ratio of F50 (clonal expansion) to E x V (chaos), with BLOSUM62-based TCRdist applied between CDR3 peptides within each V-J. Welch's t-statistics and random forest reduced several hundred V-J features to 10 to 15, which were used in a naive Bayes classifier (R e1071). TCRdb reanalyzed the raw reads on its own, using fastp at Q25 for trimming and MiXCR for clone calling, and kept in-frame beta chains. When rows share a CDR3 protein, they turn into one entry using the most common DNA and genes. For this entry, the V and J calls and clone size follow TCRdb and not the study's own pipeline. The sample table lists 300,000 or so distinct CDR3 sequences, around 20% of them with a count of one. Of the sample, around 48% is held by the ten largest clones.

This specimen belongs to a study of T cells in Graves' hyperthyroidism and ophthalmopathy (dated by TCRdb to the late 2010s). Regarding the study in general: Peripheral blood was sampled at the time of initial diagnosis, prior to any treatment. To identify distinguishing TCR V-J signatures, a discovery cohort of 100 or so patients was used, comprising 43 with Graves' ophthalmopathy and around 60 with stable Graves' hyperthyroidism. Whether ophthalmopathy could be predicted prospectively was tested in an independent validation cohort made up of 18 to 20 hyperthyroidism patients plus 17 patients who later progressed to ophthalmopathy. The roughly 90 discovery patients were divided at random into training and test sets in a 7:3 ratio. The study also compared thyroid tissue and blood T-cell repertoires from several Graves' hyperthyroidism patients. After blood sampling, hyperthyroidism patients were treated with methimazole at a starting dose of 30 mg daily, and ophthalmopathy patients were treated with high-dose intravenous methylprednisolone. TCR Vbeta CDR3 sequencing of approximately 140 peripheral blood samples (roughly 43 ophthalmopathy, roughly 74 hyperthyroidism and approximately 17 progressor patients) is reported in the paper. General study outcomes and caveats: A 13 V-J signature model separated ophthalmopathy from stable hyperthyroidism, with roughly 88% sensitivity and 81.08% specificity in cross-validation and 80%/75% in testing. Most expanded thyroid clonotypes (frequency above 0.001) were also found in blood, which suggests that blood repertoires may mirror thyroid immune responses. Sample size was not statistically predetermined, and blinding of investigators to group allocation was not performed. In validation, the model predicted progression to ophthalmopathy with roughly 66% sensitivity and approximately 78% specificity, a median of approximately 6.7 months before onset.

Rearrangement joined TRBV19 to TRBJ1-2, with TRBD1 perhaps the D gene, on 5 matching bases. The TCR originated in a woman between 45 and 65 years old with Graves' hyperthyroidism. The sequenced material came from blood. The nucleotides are TGTGCCAGTAGTATAGATCGGGGGAACTATGGCTACACCTTC. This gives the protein CASSIDRGNYGYTF.